This T cell receptor (beta chain) was retrieved from a study of control samples from healthy donors and cancer patients. V lost 2 bases, J lost 5 bases, and 22 bases lay in between. CDR3 size: 17 residues. Germline values: CDR1 SGDLS, CDR2 YYNGEE. Repertoires were generated with immunoSEQ multiplex PCR, while TCRdb's copy carries only in-frame clones and drops some. The repertoire has over 120,000 clones, 75% to 95% of them found once; the top ten carry under 4%. V gene TRBV9 combines with J gene TRBJ1-2, with D unclear. This clonotype was obtained from a man aged 30 to 45 in good health. The sequenced sample was blood. Here the CDR3 reads CASSVTQLRGLRYGYTF. The CDR3 DNA reads as TGTGCCAGCAGCGTTACCCAACTTAGAGGACTGCGTTATGGCTACACCTTC.